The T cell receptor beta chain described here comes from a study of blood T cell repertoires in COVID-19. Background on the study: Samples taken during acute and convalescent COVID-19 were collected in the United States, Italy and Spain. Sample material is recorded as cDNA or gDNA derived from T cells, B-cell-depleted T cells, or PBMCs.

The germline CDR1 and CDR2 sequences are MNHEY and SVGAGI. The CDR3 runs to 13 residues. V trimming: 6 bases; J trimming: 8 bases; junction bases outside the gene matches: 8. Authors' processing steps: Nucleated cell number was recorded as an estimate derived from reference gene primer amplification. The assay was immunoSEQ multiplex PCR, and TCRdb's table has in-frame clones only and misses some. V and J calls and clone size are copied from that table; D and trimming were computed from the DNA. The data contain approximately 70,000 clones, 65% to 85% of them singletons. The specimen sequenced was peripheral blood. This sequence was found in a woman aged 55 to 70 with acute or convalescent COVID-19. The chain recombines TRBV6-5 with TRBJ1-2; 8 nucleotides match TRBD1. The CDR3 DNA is TGTGCCAGCAGACTGACAGGGGACCGCGGCTACACCTTC. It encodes CASRLTGDRGYTF.